The 19 T cell receptor beta chains listed next were all sequenced from one sample in a study of blood T cell repertoires in COVID-19 (TCRdb year 2020). Libraries were constructed by the immunoSEQ multiplex PCR assay. In its TCRdb copy, this immuneACCESS table keeps in-frame sequences only and misses some clones. Where compared with another copy, unresolved V genes explain less than half of these, and the others have no known cause. The sample table contains about 170,000 clones; only one count was recorded for approximately 81% of them. The ten largest make up 14% of the sample. The specimen sequenced was peripheral blood. The receptors here all came from a man between 18 and 35 years old with active or convalescent COVID-19.

This chain connects TRBV7-9 to TRBJ1-2; maybe TRBD1 (6 bases). CDR1 and CDR2 (germline): SEHNR, FQNEAQ (reference sequence). Deletions cut 0 bases from V and 5 bases from J, with 13 bases between. The CDR3 covers 15 residues. The DNA for the CDR3 is TGTGCCAGCAGCTTAGCGGTCAGGGGAAATTATGGCTACACCTTC. Amino acids: CASSLAVRGNYGYTF.

The V and J genes are TRBV11-3 and TRBJ2-1; 10 nucleotides agree with TRBD2. Germline V gives CDR1 SGHNT, CDR2 YENEEA. After removal of 5 bases from V and 7 bases from J, the junction contained 5 bases not matched to a gene. The CDR3 has 14 residues. In nucleotides, the CDR3 is TGTGCCAGCAGCCGTAGCGGGAGGAAAAATGAGCAGTTCTTC. This translates into CASSRSGRKNEQFF.

The rearrangement links TRBV5-1 to TRBJ1-4, with D unresolved. The germline V gene encodes CDR1 SGHRS and CDR2 YFSETQ. The CDR3 has 15 amino acids. Trimming took off 0 bases at V and 2 bases at J, with 8 bases between the two ends. The CDR3 sequence: CASSLVDNTNEKLFF. The CDR3 coding sequence is TGCGCCAGCAGCTTGGTCGACAACACTAATGAAAAACTGTTTTTT.

The chain combines TRBV18 with TRBJ1-5; 7 nucleotides line up with TRBD1. V trimming: 3 bases; J trimming: 3 bases; junction bases outside the gene matches: 2. There are 14 residues in the CDR3. Germline CDR1 is KGHSH and CDR2 is LQKENI. The CDR3 DNA sequence: TGTGCCAGCTCACCGACAGGGAACAATCAGCCCCAGCATTTT. It yields the protein CASSPTGNNQPQHF. Drawing the rest from reference TRBV18 and TRBJ1-5, the complete variable domain is NAGVMQNPRHLVRRRGQEARLRCSPMKGHSHVYWYRQLPEEGLKFMVYLQKENIIDESGMPKERFSAEFPKEGPSILRIQQVVRGDSAAYFCASSPTGNNQPQHFGDGTRLSIL.

This clone was detected once. This chain uses TRBV18 with TRBJ1-1, with 7 bases that match TRBD1. The CDR3 spans 14 residues. With 2 bases clipped from V and 6 bases from J, the junction kept 6 bases outside the gene matches. CDR1 and CDR2 (germline): KGHSH, LQKENI. As DNA, the CDR3 is TGTGCCAGCTCACCATCAGGGGGAGTTCCTGAAGCTTTCTTT. Translating gives CASSPSGGVPEAFF.

The rearrangement joins TRBV18 to TRBJ1-2; D might be TRBD1 (5 bases). Trimming shortened V by 3 bases and J by 5 bases, and 16 bases separated the two germline ends. The CDR3 is 15 residues long. Germline V gene data show CDR1 as KGHSH and CDR2 as LQKENI. CDR3 protein: CASSPVGTAQYGYTF. CDR3 bases: TGTGCCAGCTCACCCGTCGGGACTGCCCAGTATGGCTACACCTTC. The variable domain in full, with the rest retrieved from reference TRBV18 and TRBJ1-2, is NAGVMQNPRHLVRRRGQEARLRCSPMKGHSHVYWYRQLPEEGLKFMVYLQKENIIDESGMPKERFSAEFPKEGPSILRIQQVVRGDSAAYFCASSPVGTAQYGYTFGSGTRLTVV.

The rearrangement uses TRBV24-1 and TRBJ2-7; D remains unclear. Germline V lookup: CDR1 KGHDR, CDR2 SFDVKD. The ends were cut back, 4 bases at V and 3 bases at J, with 3 bases in the middle. The CDR3 is made up of 11 amino acids. CDR3 bases: TGTGCCACCAGTGACGGCTACGAGCAGTACTTC. As protein: CATSDGYEQYF.

V and J are TRBV7-2 and TRBJ2-7; D is uncertain. Trimming left V 3 bases short and J 3 bases short, with 12 bases between. Looked up from germline, CDR1 is SGHTA and CDR2 is FQGNSA. The CDR3 totals 14 residues. The CDR3 loop is CASSLEAIRYEQYF. The CDR3 bases are TGTGCCAGCAGCTTGGAAGCGATTCGCTACGAGCAGTACTTC.

This sequence joins TRBV6-5 and TRBJ1-4; no clear D. From germline, CDR1 is MNHEY and CDR2 SVGAGI. This CDR3 spans 16 amino acids. Trimming took 0 bases from V and 0 from J, leaving 8 bases between them. CDR3 sequence reads: CASSYSLTTTNEKLFF. The CDR3 nucleotides are TGTGCCAGCAGTTACTCATTGACAACAACTAATGAAAAACTGTTTTTT.

The chain couples TRBV5-1 to TRBJ1-3; no firm D call. Germline V gives CDR1 SGHRS, CDR2 YFSETQ. This CDR3 is 15 amino acids long. Trimming left V 5 bases short and J 2 bases short, with 14 bases between. The CDR3 sequence is CASRPVGSAGNTIYF. Written as DNA, the CDR3 is TGCGCCAGCAGGCCGGTCGGGTCCGCTGGAAACACCATATATTTT.

V and J are TRBV5-4 and TRBJ2-3; D ambiguous. Trimming shortened V by 3 bases and J by 1 base, and 9 bases separated the two germline ends. The germline V gene encodes CDR1 SGHNT and CDR2 YYREEE (reference sequence). The CDR3 has 14 residues. The CDR3 DNA sequence: TGTGCCAGCAGCTCGAAGAGAGGCACAGATACGCAGTATTTT. It encodes CASSSKRGTDTQYF.

This sequence joins TRBV4-1 and TRBJ1-2, with a possible D match to TRBD1 (6 bases). The ends were cut back, 0 bases at V and 6 bases at J, with 11 bases in the middle. Per the germline V gene, CDR1 is MGHRA and CDR2 is YSYEKL. This CDR3 region has 14 residues. In DNA form, the CDR3 reads TGCGCCAGCAGCCAAGACTACAGGGATGATGGCTACACCTTC. It is translated as CASSQDYRDDGYTF.

The CDR3 loop reads CASSYPGTGLQETQYF. CDR3 sequence (DNA): TGTGCCAGCAGTTACCCCGGGACAGGGTTACAAGAGACCCAGTACTTC. The V and J genes are TRBV2 and TRBJ2-5; 9 nucleotides agree with TRBD1. CDR3 size: 16 residues. The trim removed 5 bases at V and 2 bases at J, leaving 9 bases unmatched. Per the germline V gene, CDR1 is SNHLY and CDR2 is FYNNEI.

The chain recombines TRBV2 with TRBJ2-1; TRBD2 agrees at 10 bases. The V gene's germline CDR1 is SNHLY and CDR2 FYNNEI. The CDR3 totals 16 residues. Losses at the gene ends were 6 bases for V and 8 bases for J; bases not matched to a gene: 13. DNA for the CDR3: TGTGCCAGCAGATTAGGGACTAGCGCCACCACAGATGAGCAGTTCTTC. Translation gives CASRLGTSATTDEQFF.

This clone was seen a single time. The chain recombines TRBV5-5 with TRBJ1-4; D ambiguous. V was shortened by 3 bases and J by 0 bases, with 12 bases between the two germline ends. The germline V gene encodes CDR1 SGHKS and CDR2 YYEKEE (reference sequence). This CDR3 comprises 16 residues. The DNA of the CDR3 is TGTGCCAGCAGCTCGGCCTCGGGGACAACTAATGAAAAACTGTTTTTT. Protein: CASSSASGTTNEKLFF.

V is TRBV11-1 and J is TRBJ2-7; possible D gene TRBD1, 6 bases. Trimming left V 0 bases short and J 4 bases short, with 10 bases between. The CDR3 length is 14 residues. Germline V gene data show CDR1 as SGHAT and CDR2 as FQDESV (reference sequence). CDR3 coding DNA: TGTGCCAGCAGCTTAGCGGGACACCTGTACGAGCAGTACTTC. Its translation: CASSLAGHLYEQYF.

The chain recombines TRBV29-1 with TRBJ2-3; 7 bases align to TRBD2. V shed 3 bases, J shed 6 bases, and the junction held 12 bases outside the gene matches. Looked up from germline, CDR1 is SQVTM and CDR2 is ANQGSEA. This CDR3 comprises 15 residues. The CDR3 protein is CSVDPLPGGSDTQYF. CDR3 sequence (DNA): TGCAGCGTTGACCCGCTACCGGGAGGCTCGGATACGCAGTATTTT.

As concerns this clone: The germline gene is not matched at one end of the junction; a read error may be the cause. The rearrangement links TRBV7-7 to TRBJ2-1, with TRBD1 identical over 11 bases. The CDR3 has 14 amino acids. Germline V gives CDR1 SSHAT, CDR2 FNYEAQ (reference sequence). The CDR3 DNA is TGTGCTAGCAGCTACGGACAGGGGGCGAACGAGCAGTTCTTC. It translates to CASSYGQGANEQFF. The complete variable domain, with remaining parts taken from reference TRBV7-7 and TRBJ2-1, reads GAGVSQSPRYKVTKRGQDVTLRCDPISSHATLYWYQQALGQGPEFLTYFNYEAQPDKSGLPSDRFSAERPEGSISTLTIQRTEQRDSAMYRCASSYGQGANEQFFGPGTRLTVL.

The rearrangement links TRBV10-1 to TRBJ1-5; D might be TRBD1 (6 bases). This CDR3 is 14 amino acids long. Germline loops: CDR1 WNHNN, CDR2 SYGVQD (reference sequence). The V and J ends lost 7 bases and 5 bases respectively, with 15 bases between them. The CDR3 loop is CASNFSQGHQPQHF. CDR3 coding DNA: TGCGCCAGCAACTTCTCACAGGGCCATCAGCCCCAGCATTTT.